This record concerns one TCR beta chain sequence. The antigen is unknown. Only in-frame clones appear in the TCRdb table, and some are missing; sequencing was by immunoSEQ multiplex PCR. Seen here are under 70,000 clones, approximately 87% observed once, and the top ten hold 13%. This sample was taken from a study of a mutant IDH1 vaccine in newly diagnosed glioma. As for time point: week 23, last vaccination. One vaccine dose held 300 ug of mutant IDH1 20-mer peptide and came with topical imiquimod. Each astrocytoma in the donors was new, WHO grade 3 or 4, IDH1-mutant and ATRX-lost. The sample was PBMCs, taken from a glioma patient whose treatment included an IDH1 peptide vaccine. This clonotype was obtained from a man aged 18 to 29 with glioma.

The CDR3 loop reads CASTWGRDNEQFF. CDR3 sequence (DNA): TGTGCCAGTACGTGGGGGCGGGACAATGAGCAGTTCTTC. J is TRBJ2-1 and V is TRBV19; a possible D gene is TRBD1 (6 bases). Germline V gives CDR1 LNHDA, CDR2 SQIVND (reference sequence). The CDR3 runs 13 residues. The V and J ends lost 7 bases and 5 bases respectively, with 12 bases between them.